One sample yielded the 18 T cell receptor beta chains listed below, sequenced in a study of cytomegalovirus exposure and HLA in healthy donors. A multiplex PCR was run with 60 Vbeta primers and 13 Jbeta primers. Measured with immunoSEQ multiplex PCR; TCRdb has only the in-frame clones, and not every one. The sample includes approximately 140,000 clones, roughly 80% of them seen just once. Sequencing used PBMCs. These receptors originate from a human donor in good health.

The rearrangement joins TRBV28 to TRBJ2-1; 7 nucleotides align to TRBD2. This CDR3 contains 13 residues. Germline CDR1 and CDR2: MDHEN and SYDVKM. V dropped 3 bases and J dropped 4; count of bases not matched to a gene: 0. CDR3 bases: TGTGCCAGCAGTTTGGGAGGGTACAATGAGCAGTTCTTC. Protein sequence: CASSLGGYNEQFF.

This clone was counted only a few times. The chain uses TRBV5-6 and TRBJ2-7, with 9 bases aligning to TRBD2. Germline-derived CDR1 and CDR2 are SGHDT and YYEEEE. This CDR3 contains 18 residues. V was pared by 3 bases and J by 4 bases, with 17 bases of the junction left unmatched. The CDR3 DNA reads TGTGCCAGCAGCTGGAGGACTAGCGCTCCCTACTTTGGGTACGAGCAGTACTTC. Translated, it gives CASSWRTSAPYFGYEQYF.

The gene calls are TRBV21-1 and TRBJ1-2; TRBD1, the table's D call, lacks a check against the DNA. TRBV21-1 is listed as a pseudogene. This CDR3 has 16 amino acids. CDR3 sequence: CASSKVQQGAVYGYTF. CDR3 bases: TGTGCCAGCAGCAAAGTGCAGCAGGGGGCGGTCTATGGCTACACCTTC.

The chain employs TRBV10-3 and TRBJ1-6; TRBD1 matches at 10 bases. Germline CDR1 and CDR2: ENHRY and SYGVKD. This CDR3 spans 14 amino acids. V was clipped by 6 bases and J by 7 bases; unmatched bases: 3. CDR3 protein: CAIRGTGENSPLHF. The CDR3 coding sequence is TGTGCCATCAGAGGGACAGGGGAGAATTCACCCCTCCACTTT.

CDR3 region: CSVEEPLLPGGYTF. Here the CDR3 DNA reads TGCAGCGTTGAAGAGCCGCTTCTGCCGGGTGGCTACACCTTC. The genes are TRBV29-1 and TRBJ1-2; D is unresolved. The V end was cut by 0 bases, the J end by 7 bases, with 15 bases between. Germline V gene sequence: CDR1 SQVTM, CDR2 ANQGSEA. The CDR3 sequence is 14 residues long.

This sequence joins TRBV5-4 and TRBJ1-5; 8 positions agree with TRBD1. In germline, CDR1 is SGHNT, CDR2 YYREEE (reference sequence). CDR3 size: 14 residues. V dropped 0 bases and J dropped 8; count of bases not matched to a gene: 4. For the CDR3, the DNA is TGTGCCAGCAGCTTGGGACAGGGGTCAGAGCCCCAGCATTTT. Its translation is CASSLGQGSEPQHF.

This rearrangement joins TRBV7-8 to TRBJ2-5; a weak D match, TRBD2 (6 bases). This CDR3 has 14 residues. The V gene lost 1 base and the J gene lost 2 bases, with 8 bases spanning the gap. Germline V lookup: CDR1 SGHVS, CDR2 FQNEAQ. The CDR3 sequence: CASSLVGGQETQYF. The CDR3 DNA follows: TGTGCCAGCAGCTTAGTCGGAGGGCAAGAGACCCAGTACTTC.

The table lists this clone with a few counts. The chain recombines TRBV15 with TRBJ2-5; 9 nucleotides agree with TRBD2. This CDR3 contains 17 residues. CDR1 is LNHNV and CDR2 is YYDKDF in the germline V gene (reference sequence). The V and J ends lost 0 bases and 5 bases, in that order; junction bases with no gene match: 10. Here the CDR3 DNA reads TGTGCCACCAGCAGAGATCCTTGGGCGGGAGGGCCGGAGACCCAGTACTTC. Translation: CATSRDPWAGGPETQYF.

This chain uses TRBV19 with TRBJ1-3; no reliable D call. Germline CDR1 LNHDA, CDR2 SQIVND (reference sequence). This CDR3 spans 14 amino acids. Trimming stripped 3 bases from V and 0 bases from J, with 6 bases between. CDR3 in DNA: TGTGCCAGTAGTATCGGAGTCTCTGGAAACACCATATATTTT. It specifies CASSIGVSGNTIYF.

DNA for the CDR3: TGCGCCAGCAGGACAACAGGGGGAAGGTCCTACAATGAGCAGTTCTTC. It is translated as CASRTTGGRSYNEQFF. The rearrangement uses TRBV10-2 and TRBJ2-1; 8 bases map to TRBD1. The CDR3 runs 16 residues. Looked up from germline, CDR1 is WSHSY and CDR2 is SAAADI. Trimming at V came to 6 bases and at J to 1 base, leaving 8 bases not matched to a gene.

This sequence joins TRBV6-1 and TRBJ2-1; 9 bases map to TRBD2. This CDR3 has 16 residues. From germline, CDR1 is MNHNS and CDR2 SASEGT. V shed 2 bases, J shed 5 bases, and the junction held 7 bases outside the gene matches. This CDR3 reads CASSELAGLTHNEQFF. The CDR3 DNA reads as TGTGCCAGCAGTGAACTAGCGGGGCTGACTCACAATGAGCAGTTCTTC.

The V call is TRBV25-1, the J call TRBJ1-2; 7 bases agree with TRBD1. CDR1 MGHDK and CDR2 SYGVNS come from the germline V gene. V gave up 3 bases and J gave up 6 bases; unmatched junction bases: 10. The CDR3 length is 15 residues. The CDR3 reads CASSEWGTEFDGYTF. The CDR3 DNA reads as TGTGCCAGCAGTGAGTGGGGGACAGAGTTTGATGGCTACACCTTC.

The chain has TRBV27 and TRBJ1-6; 8 bases are shared with TRBD1. CDR1 is MNHEY and CDR2 is SMNVEV in the germline V gene (reference sequence). This CDR3 contains 14 residues. Losses at the gene ends were 2 bases for V and 9 bases for J; bases not matched to a gene: 3. The chain's CDR3 is CASSLDRGGSPLHF. The CDR3 DNA is TGTGCCAGCAGTTTAGACAGGGGTGGTTCACCCCTCCACTTT.

This sequence joins TRBV13 and TRBJ2-7, with D perhaps TRBD1 (5 bases). V lost 5 bases and J 6 bases, leaving 14 bases between the germline ends. Germline lookup yields CDR1 PRHDT and CDR2 FYEKMQ (reference sequence). The CDR3 runs to 13 residues. CDR3 DNA sequence: TGTGCCAGCAGCCCACCCCGCGACAGCGAGCAGTACTTC. It specifies CASSPPRDSEQYF.

This clone occurred a few times. V gene TRBV5-4 combines with J gene TRBJ1-1; D uncertain. Germline values: CDR1 SGHNT, CDR2 YYREEE (reference sequence). The CDR3 is 15 residues long. Trimming took 4 bases from V and 1 from J, leaving 14 bases between them. The CDR3 reads CASSPQGGRNTEAFF. CDR3 DNA: TGTGCCAGCAGCCCCCAAGGCGGGAGGAACACTGAAGCTTTCTTT.

The gene calls are TRBV5-6 and TRBJ1-2; D is possibly TRBD1 (5 bases). The ends were cut back, 4 bases at V and 6 bases at J, with 7 bases in the middle. Germline V CDR1 and CDR2: SGHDT, YYEEEE. The CDR3 sequence is 11 residues long. CDR3 sequence (DNA): TGTGCCAGCAGCGCCAGGGATGGCTACACCTTC. Translation: CASSARDGYTF.

This sequence joins TRBV28 and TRBJ2-7, with 7 bases fitting TRBD1. Germline V CDR1 and CDR2: MDHEN, SYDVKM. The CDR3 extends over 15 amino acids. Trimming cost V 9 bases and J 0 bases; bases outside gene matches: 11. The CDR3 loop is CASSSPGQNSYEQYF. The CDR3 nucleotides are TGTGCCAGTTCTTCTCCGGGACAGAACTCCTACGAGCAGTACTTC.

This sequence joins TRBV10-3 and TRBJ2-7; no clear D gene. V lost 0 bases and J lost 3, with 15 bases in between. From germline, CDR1 is ENHRY and CDR2 SYGVKD. The CDR3 runs to 16 residues. This CDR3 is CAISESSSPQNYEQYF. The CDR3 DNA follows: TGTGCCATCAGTGAGTCGTCCTCCCCTCAGAACTACGAGCAGTACTTC.